This TCR beta chain was recorded in a study of identical twins. Study-wide findings and caveats: The conclusions drew on cross-sectional statistical analysis instead of tracking the same donors. Excess sharing by twins proved weaker in beta out-of-frame sequences. Invariant MAIT and iNKT cells may have partly biased zero-insertion analyses.

The table lists this clonotype with many counts. Its antigen is unidentified. Each CDR3 protein is one row after TCRdb ran MiXCR on the 5' RACE reads. The sample lists around 250,000 distinct CDR3 sequences, approximately 8.3% occurring once. CDR1 is SEHNR and CDR2 is FQNEAQ in the germline V gene (reference sequence). This CDR3 spans 16 amino acids. J was trimmed by 2 bases and V by 7 bases; bases with no gene match: 12. This sample also appeared in a second study, on yellow fever vaccine responses in identical twins. Per that study: Convergence reportedly seemed to mark part of the twins' vaccine T cell response, with personalization marking the rest.

The genes are TRBV7-9 and TRBJ2-5; 8 bases fit TRBD1. This receptor was taken from a woman aged 18-29 years in good health. The sample was CD8+ T cells sorted from blood. The CDR3 spells CASNPPRGHGQETQYF. For the CDR3, the DNA is TGTGCCAGCAACCCCCCCAGGGGGCATGGGCAAGAGACCCAGTACTTC. The full variable domain, completed using reference TRBV7-9 and TRBJ2-5, is DTGVSQNPRHKITKRGQNVTFRCDPISEHNRLYWYRQTLGQGPEFLTYFQNEAQLEKSRLLSDRFSAERPKGSFSTLEIQRTEQGDSAMYLCASNPPRGHGQETQYFGPGTRLLVL.